Listed here are 5 T cell receptor beta chains from one sample, sequenced in a study of cytomegalovirus exposure and HLA in healthy donors. In the PCR, 60 Vbeta and 13 Jbeta primers were used. Produced via immunoSEQ multiplex PCR; TCRdb's table is partial and in-frame only. The sample data list just over 150,000 clones. The sequenced material came from PBMCs. These receptors were taken from an older woman in good health and CMV-seronegative.

The rearrangement joins TRBV4-3 to TRBJ1-3; 9 bases align to TRBD1. The germline CDR1 and CDR2 sequences are LGHNA and YSLEER. V shed 3 bases and J 0 bases; nucleotides not matched to a gene: 15. The CDR3 extends over 20 amino acids. The CDR3 sequence is CASSHVPGTGKLDSGNTIYF. The CDR3, as DNA: TGCGCCAGCAGCCACGTACCCGGGACAGGGAAATTAGACTCTGGAAACACCATATATTTT.

The chain couples TRBV19 to TRBJ1-5; 8 bases line up with TRBD1. Per the germline V gene, CDR1 is LNHDA and CDR2 is SQIVND (reference sequence). Trimming took 4 bases from V and 9 from J; bases not matched to a gene: 14. The CDR3 spans 16 residues. The CDR3 DNA follows: TGTGCCAGTAGTACTCCCCCCTGGACAGGGTATGCGCCCCAGCATTTT. Translating it yields CASSTPPWTGYAPQHF.

The J gene is TRBJ1-3, the V gene TRBV4-3, with D perhaps matching TRBD1 (6 bases). V lost 1 base and J 4 bases, leaving 11 bases between the germline ends. Looked up from germline, CDR1 is LGHNA and CDR2 is YSLEER. This CDR3 has 15 residues. The CDR3 DNA sequence: TGCGCCAGCAGCCAAGTTCTGGGGGCGGGAAACACCATATATTTT. It codes for CASSQVLGAGNTIYF.

This chain uses TRBV5-1 with TRBJ1-5; no clear D gene. The CDR3 extends over 14 amino acids. V was clipped by 5 bases and J by 0 bases, with 9 bases between them. Germline values: CDR1 SGHRS, CDR2 YFSETQ. CDR3 in amino acids: CASSIDNSNQPQHF. The CDR3 nucleotides read TGCGCCAGCAGTATTGACAATAGCAATCAGCCCCAGCATTTT.

The chain recombines TRBV5-1 with TRBJ2-1, with TRBD2 matching 12 bases. This CDR3 contains 16 residues. J lost 1 base, V lost 5 bases, and 4 bases had no gene match. Germline CDR1 is SGHRS and CDR2 is YFSETQ. DNA for the CDR3: TGCGCCAGCAGTTTCCTAGCGGGAGGGTCCTACAATGAGCAGTTCTTC. Residues: CASSFLAGGSYNEQFF. The full variable domain, rest sourced from reference TRBV5-1 and TRBJ2-1, is KAGVTQTPRYLIKTRGQQVTLSCSPISGHRSVSWYQQTPGQGLQFLFEYFSETQRNKGNFPGRFSGRQFSNSRSEMNVSTLELGDSALYLCASSFLAGGSYNEQFFGPGTRLTVL.